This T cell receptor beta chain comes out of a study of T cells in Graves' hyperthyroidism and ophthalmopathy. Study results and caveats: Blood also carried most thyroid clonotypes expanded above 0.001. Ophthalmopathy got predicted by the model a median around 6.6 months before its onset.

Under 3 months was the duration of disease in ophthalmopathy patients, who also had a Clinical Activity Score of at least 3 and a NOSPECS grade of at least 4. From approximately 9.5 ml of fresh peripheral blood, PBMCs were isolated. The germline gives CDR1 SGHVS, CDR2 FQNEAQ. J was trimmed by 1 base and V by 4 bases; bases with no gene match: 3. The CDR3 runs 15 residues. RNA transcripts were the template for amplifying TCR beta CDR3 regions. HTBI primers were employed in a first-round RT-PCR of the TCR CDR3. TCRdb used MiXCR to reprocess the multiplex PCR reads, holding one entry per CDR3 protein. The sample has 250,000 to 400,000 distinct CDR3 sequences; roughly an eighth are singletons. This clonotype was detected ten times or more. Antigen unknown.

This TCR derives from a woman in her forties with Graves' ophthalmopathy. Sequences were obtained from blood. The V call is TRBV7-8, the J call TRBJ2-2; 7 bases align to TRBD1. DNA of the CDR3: TGTGCCAGCAGCTCCCGGACAGGGAACACCGGGGAGCTGTTTTTT. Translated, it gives CASSSRTGNTGELFF. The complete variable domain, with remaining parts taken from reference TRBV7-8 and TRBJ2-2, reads GAGVSQSPRYKVAKRGQDVALRCDPISGHVSLFWYQQALGQGPEFLTYFQNEAQLDKSGLPSDRFFAERPEGSVSTLKIQRTQQEDSAVYLCASSSRTGNTGELFFGEGSRLTVL.